The subject of this entry is one T cell receptor beta chain. The record originates from a study of blood T cell repertoires in COVID-19. Study in general: The United States, Italy and Spain were the sources of the acute and convalescent COVID-19 samples. Sources were T cells, B-cell-depleted T cells, or PBMCs; the material itself was cDNA or gDNA.

The CDR3 has 14 residues. Germline CDR1 and CDR2: SQVTM and ANQGSEA. V lost 0 bases and J lost 6, with 12 bases in between. In the original processing: Quantification of nucleated cells was approximated via reference gene primer amplification. Clones were read by immunoSEQ multiplex PCR, and TCRdb kept only the in-frame ones, dropping some. The D gene and trimming were derived from the DNA, and the V and J assignments and clone size from that table. The sample includes about 53,000 clones, roughly 90% of them seen just once. V and J are TRBV29-1 and TRBJ2-1; D possibly corresponds to TRBD2 (5 bases). Sequenced material: peripheral blood. This clonotype originated in a human donor in a cohort sampled during active COVID-19. The CDR3: CSVEDNRGTNEQFF. As DNA, the CDR3 is TGCAGCGTTGAAGATAATCGGGGTACCAATGAGCAGTTCTTC.